This TCR beta chain emerged from a study of post-analysis software for immune sequencing data. Looking at the study overall: The courses of disease that were included comprised relapsing-remitting, secondary progressive and progressive-relapsing multiple sclerosis. Overall study findings and caveats: About five TRBV segments, including TRBV5-6, TRBV5-1 and TRBV20-1, were more frequent in patients than controls. Compared against controls, patients with multiple sclerosis displayed significantly lower normalized Chao1 diversity.

Unique molecular identifiers featured in each of the TCR beta cDNA libraries. TCRdb reprocessed the PCR reads with MiXCR, giving one entry per CDR3 protein. The data show roughly 430,000 distinct CDR3 sequences, 35% to 45% seen once. Remarks on this clonotype: No antigen is known for it.

From germline, CDR1 is SGDLS and CDR2 YYNGEE. V gave up 4 bases and J gave up 4 bases, with 18 bases separating them. There are 16 residues in the CDR3. Sample: blood. The sequence came from a girl aged 2 to 9 with multiple sclerosis. V gene TRBV9 combines with J gene TRBJ2-1; TRBD2 is a possible D gene (6 bases). The CDR3 nucleotides read TGTGCCAGCAGCCCCGTTGGGCAGGGAGGATACAATGAGCAGTTCTTC. Translated, it gives CASSPVGQGGYNEQFF.